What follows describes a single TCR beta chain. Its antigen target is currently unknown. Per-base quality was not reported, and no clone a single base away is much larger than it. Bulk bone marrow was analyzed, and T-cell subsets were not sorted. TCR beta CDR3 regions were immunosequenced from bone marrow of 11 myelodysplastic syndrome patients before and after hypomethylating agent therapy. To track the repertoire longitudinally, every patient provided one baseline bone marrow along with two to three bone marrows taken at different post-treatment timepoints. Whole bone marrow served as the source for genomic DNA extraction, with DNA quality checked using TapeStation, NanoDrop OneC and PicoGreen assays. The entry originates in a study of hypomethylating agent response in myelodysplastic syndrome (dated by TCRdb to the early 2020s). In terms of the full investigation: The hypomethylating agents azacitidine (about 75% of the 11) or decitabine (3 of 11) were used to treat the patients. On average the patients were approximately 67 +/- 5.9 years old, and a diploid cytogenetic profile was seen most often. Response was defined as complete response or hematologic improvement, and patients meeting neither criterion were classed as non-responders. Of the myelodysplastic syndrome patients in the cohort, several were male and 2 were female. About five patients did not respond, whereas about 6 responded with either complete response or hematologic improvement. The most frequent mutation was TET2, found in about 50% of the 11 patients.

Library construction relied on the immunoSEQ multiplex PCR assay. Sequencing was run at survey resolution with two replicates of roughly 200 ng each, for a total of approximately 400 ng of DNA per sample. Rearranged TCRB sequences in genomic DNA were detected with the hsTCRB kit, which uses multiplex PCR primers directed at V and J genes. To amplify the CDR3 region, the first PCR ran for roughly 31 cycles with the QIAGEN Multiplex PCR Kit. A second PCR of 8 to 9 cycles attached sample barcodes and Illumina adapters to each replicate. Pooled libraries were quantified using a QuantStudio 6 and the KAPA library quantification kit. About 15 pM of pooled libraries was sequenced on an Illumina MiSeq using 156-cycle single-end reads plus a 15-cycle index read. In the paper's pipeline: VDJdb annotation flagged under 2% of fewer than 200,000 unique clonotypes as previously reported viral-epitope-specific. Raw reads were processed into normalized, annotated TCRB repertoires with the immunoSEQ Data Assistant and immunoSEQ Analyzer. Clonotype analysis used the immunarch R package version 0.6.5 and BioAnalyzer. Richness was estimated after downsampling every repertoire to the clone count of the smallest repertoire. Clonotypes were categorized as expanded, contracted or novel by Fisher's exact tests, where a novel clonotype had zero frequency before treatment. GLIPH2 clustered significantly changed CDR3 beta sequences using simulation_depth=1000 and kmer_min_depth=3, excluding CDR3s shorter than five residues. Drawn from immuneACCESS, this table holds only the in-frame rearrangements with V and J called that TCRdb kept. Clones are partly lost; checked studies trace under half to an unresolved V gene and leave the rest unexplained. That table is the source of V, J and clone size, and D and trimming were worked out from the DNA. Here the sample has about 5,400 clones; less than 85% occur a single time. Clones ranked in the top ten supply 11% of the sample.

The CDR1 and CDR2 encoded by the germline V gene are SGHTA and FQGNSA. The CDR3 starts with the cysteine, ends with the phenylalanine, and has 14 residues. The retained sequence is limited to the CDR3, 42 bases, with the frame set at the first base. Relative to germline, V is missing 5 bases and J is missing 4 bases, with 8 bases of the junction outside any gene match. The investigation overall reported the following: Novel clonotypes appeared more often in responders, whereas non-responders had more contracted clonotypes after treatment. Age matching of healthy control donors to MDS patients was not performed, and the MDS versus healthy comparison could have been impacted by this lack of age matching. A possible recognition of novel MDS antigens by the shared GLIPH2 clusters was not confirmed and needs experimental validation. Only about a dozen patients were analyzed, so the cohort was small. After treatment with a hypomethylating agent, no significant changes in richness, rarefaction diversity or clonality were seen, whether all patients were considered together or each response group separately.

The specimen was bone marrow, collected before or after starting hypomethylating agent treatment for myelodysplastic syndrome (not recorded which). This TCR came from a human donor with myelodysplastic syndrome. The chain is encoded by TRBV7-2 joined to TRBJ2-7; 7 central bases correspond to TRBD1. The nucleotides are TGTGCCAGCAGCGCGCGGGCACAGGGGTACGAGCAGTACTTC. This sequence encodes CASSARAQGYEQYF.